This TCR beta chain stems from a study of response to subunit inactivated influenza vaccine. The CDR3 is made up of 16 amino acids. Between the trimmed V and J ends, which lost 2 bases and 5 bases, there was a span of 17 bases. Germline V gene data show CDR1 as SGHVS and CDR2 as FQNEAQ. Via MiXCR, TCRdb re-called the RT-PCR reads, giving one row per CDR3 protein. There are about 700,000 distinct CDR3 sequences in the sample; less than 20% occur only once, and 11% lies in the top ten. The source of this sequence is a man aged 50 to 59 who received an inactivated influenza vaccine. The V call is TRBV7-8, the J call TRBJ2-3; D perhaps matches TRBD1 (5 bases). The material sequenced was PBMCs from blood, taken approximately 13 days after vaccination. CDR3 nucleotides: TGTGCCAGCAGCTTATTTGGGGCCGCCGATTTAGATACGCAGTATTTT. As protein: CASSLFGAADLDTQYF.